This entry lists 22 T cell receptor beta chains sequenced from one sample in a study of immune evolution from preneoplasia to lung adenocarcinoma. Here immunoSEQ multiplex PCR was the method, and the copy in TCRdb shows in-frame clones only, minus some. The sample contains 3,500 to 5,500 clones, around 74% of which appear only once. The sample consisted of FFPE lung adenocarcinoma in situ tissue. These receptors all come from a person between 60 and 80 years old with lung adenocarcinoma.

The gene calls are TRBV7-6 and TRBJ2-3, with a possible D match to TRBD2 (5 bases). There are 16 residues in the CDR3. Between the trimmed V and J ends, which lost 4 bases and 2 bases, there was a span of 16 bases. Germline CDR1 reads SGHVS; CDR2 reads FNYEAQ. The CDR3 is CASSSSWTDLTDTQYF. CDR3 coding DNA: TGTGCCAGCAGCTCCTCTTGGACTGACCTCACAGATACGCAGTATTTT.

This rearrangement joins TRBV7-3 to TRBJ2-1; unclear D gene. This CDR3 comprises 16 residues. V gave up 6 bases and J gave up 10 bases, with 25 bases separating them. Germline V CDR1 and CDR2: SGHTA, FQGTGA. The CDR3 coding sequence is TGTGCCAGCAGTCCCTCCCGGACCGCTCCCCCCAGCGAGCAGTTCTTC. Encoded protein: CASSPSRTAPPSEQFF.

The table lists this clone with a count of one. The junction shows a germline mismatch at one end, possibly a read error. The chain carries TRBV20-1 and TRBJ2-7, with 10 bases matching TRBD1. Per germline, CDR1 DFQATT and CDR2 SNEGSKA (reference sequence). The CDR3 has 11 residues. CDR3 in amino acids: CSASYRDRGGF. The CDR3 bases are TGCAGTGCTAGTTACCGGGACAGGGGTGGCTTC.

This chain joins TRBV19 and TRBJ1-6; 7 bases are shared with TRBD1. The CDR3 consists of 17 residues. V lost 5 bases and J lost 2; bases outside the gene matches: 9. Germline-derived CDR1 and CDR2 are LNHDA and SQIVND (reference sequence). CDR3 coding DNA: TGTGCCAGTAGTTCGTTCGCCGGGACAGCCTATAATTCACCCCTCCACTTT. Protein product: CASSSFAGTAYNSPLHF. Combining the CDR3 with reference TRBV19 and TRBJ1-6 gives the whole variable domain DGGITQSPKYLFRKEGQNVTLSCEQNLNHDAMYWYRQDPGQGLRLIYYSQIVNDFQKGDIAEGYSVSREKKESFPLTVTSAQKNPTAFYLCASSSFAGTAYNSPLHFGNGTRLTVT.

The J gene is TRBJ2-5, the V gene TRBV5-1; TRBD1 agrees at 9 bases. Matching the DNA end better, TRBJ2-7 makes the J call doubtful. CDR1 is SGHRS and CDR2 is YFSETQ in the germline V gene. The CDR3 consists of 14 residues. In nucleotides, the CDR3 is TGCGCCAGCAGCTGGACAGGGGTAGGGGACGAGCAGTACTTC. It encodes CASSWTGVGDEQYF.

This clone was counted only a few times. The gene calls are TRBV6-6 and TRBJ2-3, with D maybe TRBD1 (5 bases). Per the germline V gene, CDR1 is MNHNY and CDR2 is SVGAGI (reference sequence). Trimming left V 0 bases short and J 3 bases short, with 13 bases between. This CDR3 has 16 amino acids. In nucleotides, the CDR3 is TGTGCCAGCAGTTACTCGGTGTCAGGGATAACAGATACGCAGTATTTT. Its translation: CASSYSVSGITDTQYF.

CDR3 coding DNA: TGTGCCAGCAGCTTGGTCTTATCTGGGGCCAACGTCCTGACTTTC. It translates to CASSLVLSGANVLTF. The V gene is TRBV5-8, the J gene TRBJ2-6; D is unclear. CDR1 SGHTS and CDR2 YDEGEE come from the germline V gene. CDR3 size: 15 residues. V shed 0 bases and J shed 1 base, with 5 bases lying between them.

The chain recombines TRBV19 with TRBJ1-4, with D tentatively TRBD1 (5 bases). The CDR3 sequence is 14 residues long. Trimming stripped 6 bases from V and 7 bases from J, with 15 bases between. Germline assignment: CDR1 LNHDA and CDR2 SQIVND (reference sequence). The CDR3 reads CASSRLQGGEKLFF. In DNA form, the CDR3 reads TGTGCCAGTAGCAGGCTGCAGGGAGGTGAAAAACTGTTTTTT.

The chain couples TRBV2 to TRBJ1-2; no firm D call. The V end was cut by 6 bases, the J end by 2 bases, with 13 bases between. Germline loops: CDR1 SNHLY, CDR2 FYNNEI. CDR3 length: 14 amino acids. CDR3 DNA sequence: TGTGCCAGCAGGTTCGACGCGGGAAACTATGGCTACACCTTC. Translation: CASRFDAGNYGYTF.

V usage is TRBV7-3 and J usage is TRBJ1-1; no firm D call. The germline V and J ends were trimmed by 2 bases and 1 base, with 8 bases remaining between them. This CDR3 spans 14 amino acids. From germline, CDR1 is SGHTA and CDR2 FQGTGA. The CDR3 here is CASSLLGSNTEAFF. DNA of the CDR3: TGTGCCAGCAGCTTACTGGGGTCGAACACTGAAGCTTTCTTT.

The DNA of the CDR3 is TGTGCCAGCAGCGTAAGCATGACGACTGAAGCTTTCTTT. It yields the protein CASSVSMTTEAFF. J is TRBJ1-1 and V is TRBV9, with D hard to call. V was cut by 1 base and J by 5 bases, with 9 bases left in between. Germline CDR1 reads SGDLS; CDR2 reads YYNGEE. This CDR3 contains 13 residues.

This clone was found a few times. The chain uses TRBV6-1 and TRBJ2-7, with 8 bases aligning to TRBD1. Germline V gene sequence: CDR1 MNHNS, CDR2 SASEGT. Trimming took 2 bases from V and 3 from J; bases not matched to a gene: 3. CDR3 length equals 14 residues. The DNA for the CDR3 is TGTGCCAGCAGTGAACCGGGACAGGTCTACGAGCAGTACTTC. Protein product: CASSEPGQVYEQYF.

The chain joins TRBV12-5 to TRBJ2-1; possibly TRBD2 for D (7 bases). V was shortened by 6 bases and J by 7 bases, with 13 bases between the two germline ends. The germline gives CDR1 LGHNT, CDR2 FRNRAP. CDR3 size: 13 residues. The CDR3 nucleotides are TGTGCTAGTGGACTCGGGGGGCCTAATGAGCAGTTCTTC. Translation: CASGLGGPNEQFF.

The chain couples TRBV19 to TRBJ1-1; D may be TRBD1 (6 bases). Germline CDR1 reads LNHDA; CDR2 reads SQIVND (reference sequence). The CDR3 runs 13 residues. V was cut by 9 bases and J by 4 bases, with 15 bases left in between. Written as DNA, the CDR3 is TGTGCCAGCAGAATGCAGGGGAGCACTGAAGCTTTCTTT. As protein: CASRMQGSTEAFF.

This chain uses TRBV11-2 with TRBJ1-1; possibly TRBD1 for D (5 bases). The CDR3 spans 13 residues. V lost 2 bases to trimming and J lost 3 bases, with 7 bases between them. Germline V gene lookup returns CDR1 SGHAT and CDR2 FQNNGV. The CDR3 sequence: CASSLQGYTEAFF. The CDR3 DNA reads TGTGCCAGCAGCTTACAGGGCTACACTGAAGCTTTCTTT.

The rearrangement joins TRBV19 to TRBJ1-5, with D uncertain. The V end was cut by 5 bases, the J end by 1 base, with 12 bases between. The V gene's germline CDR1 is LNHDA and CDR2 SQIVND (reference sequence). The CDR3 covers 15 residues. DNA for the CDR3: TGTGCCAGTAGTTCCGGCAAACGGAGCAATCAGCCCCAGCATTTT. It encodes CASSSGKRSNQPQHF.

The chain carries TRBV16 and TRBJ1-2; the D gene is possibly TRBD1 (5 bases). The CDR3 runs 16 residues. Germline-derived CDR1 and CDR2 are KGHSY and FQNENV. The ends were cut back, 2 bases at V and 3 bases at J, with 16 bases in the middle. The CDR3 DNA reads TGTGCCAGCAGCCAAAGGGCATGGGGCCAGGACTATGGCTACACCTTC. This encodes CASSQRAWGQDYGYTF.

The chain carries TRBV9 and TRBJ2-7, with 9 bases aligning to TRBD1. J gave up 4 bases and V 4 bases, and 12 bases lay outside the gene matches. CDR1 SGDLS and CDR2 YYNGEE come from the germline V gene. The CDR3 loop spans 16 amino acids. CDR3 residues: CASSPNPGQGVYEQYF. In nucleotides, the CDR3 is TGTGCCAGCAGCCCAAACCCGGGACAGGGAGTATACGAGCAGTACTTC.

This sequence joins TRBV30 and TRBJ2-7; D may be TRBD2 (5 bases). Germline loops: CDR1 GTSNPN, CDR2 SVGIG (reference sequence). V lost 3 bases to trimming and J lost 5 bases, with 17 bases between them. CDR3 length: 14 amino acids. CDR3 in DNA: TGTGCCTGGAGGGGAGTGTCGGTTTTGGACGAGCAGTACTTC. Translated, it gives CAWRGVSVLDEQYF. Using reference TRBV30 and TRBJ2-7 for the parts outside the CDR3, the full variable domain is SQTIHQWPATLVQPVGSPLSLECTVEGTSNPNLYWYRQAAGRGLQLLFYSVGIGQISSEVPQNLSASRPQDRQFILSSKKLLLSDSGFYLCAWRGVSVLDEQYFGPGTRLTVT.

The rearrangement joins TRBV9 to TRBJ2-1, with TRBD1 identical over 7 bases. CDR3 length: 14 amino acids. Germline CDR1 and CDR2: SGDLS and YYNGEE. V shed 3 bases and J 2 bases; nucleotides not matched to a gene: 2. The CDR3 coding sequence is TGTGCCAGCAGCGGAGGGGGCCCCTACAATGAGCAGTTCTTC. Translating gives CASSGGGPYNEQFF.

The gene calls are TRBV19 and TRBJ2-3; 12 bases fit TRBD2. The CDR3 loop spans 16 amino acids. Germline CDR1 and CDR2: LNHDA and SQIVND (reference sequence). Trimming at V came to 5 bases and at J to 1 base, leaving 4 bases not matched to a gene. The CDR3 nucleotides are TGTGCCAGTAGTGTACGACTAGCGGGGGGCACAGATACGCAGTATTTT. Protein: CASSVRLAGGTDTQYF.

The gene calls are TRBV30 and TRBJ2-7; 11 positions agree with TRBD1. The CDR3 totals 14 residues. V lost 2 bases, J lost 5 bases, and 5 bases stayed unmatched. Germline V gives CDR1 GTSNPN, CDR2 SVGIG (reference sequence). The CDR3 DNA is TGTGCCTGGAGTTTCGGACAGGGGGCGCACGAGCAGTACTTC. It specifies CAWSFGQGAHEQYF.